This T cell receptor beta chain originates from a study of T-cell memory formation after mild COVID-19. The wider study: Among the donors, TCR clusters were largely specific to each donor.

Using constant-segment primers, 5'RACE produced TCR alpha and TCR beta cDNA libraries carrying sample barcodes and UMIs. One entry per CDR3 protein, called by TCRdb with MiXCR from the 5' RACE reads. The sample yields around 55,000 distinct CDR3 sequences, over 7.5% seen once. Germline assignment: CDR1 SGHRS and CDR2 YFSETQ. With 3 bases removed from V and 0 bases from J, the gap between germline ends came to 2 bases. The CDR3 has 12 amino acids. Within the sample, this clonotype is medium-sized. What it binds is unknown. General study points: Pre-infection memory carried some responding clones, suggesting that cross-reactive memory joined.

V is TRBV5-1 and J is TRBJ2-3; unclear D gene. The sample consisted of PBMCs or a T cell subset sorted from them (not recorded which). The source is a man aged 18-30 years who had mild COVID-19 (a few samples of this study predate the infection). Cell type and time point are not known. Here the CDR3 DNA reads TGCGCCAGCAGCTCTAGCACAGATACGCAGTATTTT. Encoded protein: CASSSSTDTQYF.